A selection of T cell receptor beta chains follows, all from one sample in a study of blood T cell repertoires in COVID-19. Libraries were prepared by immunoSEQ multiplex PCR; TCRdb keeps only in-frame clonotypes and omits some of them. Here the sample spans tens of thousands of clones, roughly 70% being singletons. The sample consisted of peripheral blood. The source is a human donor with acute or convalescent COVID-19. The donor label of this sample is uncertain. The CDR3 runs from the conserved cysteine through the conserved F or W. A D gene is named only where the DNA matches it firmly. For some rows the clone size is stated as once, few or many, or as a class when expanded; others skip it.

j_gene: TRBJ2-3; d_gene: TRBD1; abundance: few; v_gene: TRBV14; CDR3nt: TGTGCCAGCAGCCAAGGGACAGGGGGTAAAGATACGCAGTATTTT; CDR3aa: CASSQGTGGKDTQYF
j_gene: TRBJ1-4; d_gene: TRBD1; abundance: .; v_gene: TRBV28; CDR3nt: TGTGCCAGCAGTACTGGACAGGGTTGGGAAAAACTGTTTTTT; CDR3aa: CASSTGQGWEKLFF
j_gene: TRBJ2-1; d_gene: .; abundance: .; v_gene: TRBV24-1; CDR3nt: TGTGCCACCGAGGGTTCCCTACACAATGAGCAGTTCTTC; CDR3aa: CATEGSLHNEQFF
j_gene: TRBJ1-5; d_gene: .; abundance: .; v_gene: TRBV30; CDR3nt: TGTGCCTGGAGTGTAGGGGGTTGGCAGAGCAATCAGCCCCAGCATTTT; CDR3aa: CAWSVGGWQSNQPQHF
j_gene: TRBJ1-5; d_gene: TRBD1; abundance: .; v_gene: TRBV28; CDR3nt: TGTGCCAGCAGCGCAAAGTACAGGGGGCGCGATCAGCCCCAGCATTTT; CDR3aa: CASSAKYRGRDQPQHF
j_gene: TRBJ1-1; d_gene: TRBD1; abundance: .; v_gene: TRBV11-3; CDR3nt: TGTGCCAGCAGCTGGGGGGACAGGGGCGAAGCTTTCTTT; CDR3aa: CASSWGDRGEAFF
j_gene: TRBJ2-7; d_gene: .; abundance: .; v_gene: TRBV15; CDR3nt: TGTGCCACCAGCAGAGACCGGTCAGGGTTAGTCTTC; CDR3aa: CATSRDRSGLVF
j_gene: TRBJ1-2; d_gene: TRBD1; abundance: .; v_gene: TRBV5-1; CDR3nt: TGCGCCAGCAGCTTGGGGACCCTACAGGGGAGGCGTAACTATGGCTACACCTTC; CDR3aa: CASSLGTLQGRRNYGYTF
j_gene: TRBJ1-2; d_gene: .; abundance: few; v_gene: TRBV6-1; CDR3nt: TGTGCCAGCAGTGAAGCTCTAGCCTCCTATGGCTACACCTTC; CDR3aa: CASSEALASYGYTF
j_gene: TRBJ2-7; d_gene: .; abundance: .; v_gene: TRBV18; CDR3nt: TGTGCCAGCCGGTTGGGGCAGGGGTTGGACGAGCAGTACTTC; CDR3aa: CASRLGQGLDEQYF
j_gene: TRBJ2-5; d_gene: .; abundance: once; v_gene: TRBV20-1; CDR3nt: TGCAGTGCTAGAATGCAGAAGACCCAGTACTTC; CDR3aa: CSARMQKTQYF
j_gene: TRBJ1-5; d_gene: .; abundance: .; v_gene: TRBV7-2; CDR3nt: TGTGCCAGCAGCTTAGGGCCCAATCAGCCCCAGCATTTT; CDR3aa: CASSLGPNQPQHF
j_gene: TRBJ2-1; d_gene: .; abundance: .; v_gene: TRBV7-9; CDR3nt: TGTGCCAGCAGCTCGCGGGATAATGAGCAGTTCTTC; CDR3aa: CASSSRDNEQFF
j_gene: TRBJ2-2; d_gene: TRBD2; abundance: .; v_gene: TRBV7-9; CDR3nt: TGTGCCAGCAGTACCGGGACTAGACACACCGGGGAGCTGTTTTTT; CDR3aa: CASSTGTRHTGELFF
j_gene: TRBJ1-6; d_gene: TRBD1; abundance: .; v_gene: TRBV19; CDR3nt: TGTGCCAGTAGCACTTACAGGGGGCAGGGATCACCCCTCCACTTT; CDR3aa: CASSTYRGQGSPLHF
j_gene: TRBJ2-2; d_gene: TRBD1; abundance: .; v_gene: TRBV28; CDR3nt: TGTGCCAGCAGTCCAAGTTGGGGACAGGGGGATACCGGGGAGCTGTTTTTT; CDR3aa: CASSPSWGQGDTGELFF
j_gene: TRBJ1-2; d_gene: .; abundance: .; v_gene: TRBV6-1; CDR3nt: TGTGCCAGCAGTGTAGGATCAGGGGAGGGTAACTATGGCTACACCTTC; CDR3aa: CASSVGSGEGNYGYTF
j_gene: TRBJ1-5; d_gene: .; abundance: .; v_gene: TRBV15; CDR3nt: TGTGCCACCAGCACCCGCCCCCGGGGTAGCAATCAGCCCCAGCATTTT; CDR3aa: CATSTRPRGSNQPQHF